Sequencing of this T cell receptor beta chain was carried out in a study of T cells in Graves' hyperthyroidism and ophthalmopathy. CDR3 length: 16 amino acids. Germline CDR1 is DFQATT and CDR2 is SNEGSKA (reference sequence). The trim removed 6 bases at V and 1 base at J, leaving 13 bases unmatched. This clonotype was seen at least ten times. Its target is unknown. General study results and limits: In simple terms, a model built on 13 V-J features told ophthalmopathy apart from stable hyperthyroidism.

Regions amplified from RNA transcripts were the TCR beta CDR3 regions. TCR CDR3 regions were first amplified by RT-PCR with HTBI primers. TCRdb re-analysed the multiplex PCR reads in MiXCR, keeping a single row per CDR3 protein. Among 390,000 or so distinct CDR3 sequences listed, about 15% were seen once. The V and J genes are TRBV20-1 and TRBJ1-1; 8 nucleotides line up with TRBD1. Sequenced: blood. The TCR originated in a man aged 18-30 years with Graves' ophthalmopathy. CDR3 sequence (DNA): TGCAGTGCCGGATCTGACAGGGGTCTTTGGAACACTGAAGCTTTCTTT. It yields the protein CSAGSDRGLWNTEAFF.